In its sample, the clone carrying this T cell receptor (beta chain) was seen a few times. The V gene's germline CDR1 is MNHNS and CDR2 SASEGT. The CDR3 is made up of 13 amino acids. The V gene end was trimmed by 10 bases and the J gene end by 3 bases; junction bases not matched to a gene: 8. RNA transcripts yielded amplified TCR beta CDR3 regions. The TCR CDR3 was amplified in a first-round RT-PCR using the HTBI primer set. Using its own MiXCR run on the multiplex PCR reads, TCRdb lists one record per CDR3 protein. The sample includes fewer than 400,000 distinct CDR3 sequences, about 14% seen only once; the top ten take under 30%. The sample belongs to a study of T cells in Graves' hyperthyroidism and ophthalmopathy. The study included ophthalmopathy patients with Clinical Activity Score at least 3, NOSPECS grade at least 4 and duration under 3 months.

The V gene is TRBV6-1, the J gene TRBJ2-7, with 8 bases identical to TRBD2. This receptor was identified in a man aged 45-60 years with Graves' ophthalmopathy. The specimen sequenced was blood. CDR3: CATQGTRGYEQYF. Here the CDR3 DNA reads TGTGCCACCCAAGGGACTAGGGGCTACGAGCAGTACTTC.